The 11 T cell receptor beta chains in this list originate from one sample, sequenced in a study of cytomegalovirus exposure and HLA in healthy donors. In the PCR, 60 Vbeta and 13 Jbeta primers were used. Generated by immunoSEQ multiplex PCR, the TCRdb table keeps only in-frame clones and is missing some. This sample has some 110,000 clones; approximately 78% occur once, and the top ten carry 22%. Sample: PBMCs. These TCRs come from a man aged 30 to 45 in good health and CMV-seropositive.

The chain joins TRBV5-5 to TRBJ2-2, with TRBD2 identical over 7 bases. CDR3 length equals 16 residues. Germline trimming cut 1 base from V and 4 bases from J; bases unmatched to any gene: 7. Germline-derived CDR1 and CDR2 are SGHKS and YYEKEE (reference sequence). The CDR3 DNA reads TGTGCCAGCAGCTTGTTGACGGGCGGGGGCACCGGGGAGCTGTTTTTT. This encodes CASSLLTGGGTGELFF.

The rearrangement joins TRBV10-3 to TRBJ1-5; D perhaps matches TRBD1 (5 bases). The germline V and J ends were trimmed by 4 bases and 4 bases, with 14 bases remaining between them. The CDR3 loop spans 15 amino acids. Germline CDR1 ENHRY, CDR2 SYGVKD. The CDR3 loop is CAISVSGGINQPQHF. The DNA for the CDR3 is TGTGCCATCAGTGTAAGCGGGGGGATAAATCAGCCCCAGCATTTT.

This clone showed up just once. The gene calls are TRBV4-2 and TRBJ2-2, with 7 bases identical to TRBD1. Trimming removed 4 bases from V and 4 bases from J; junction bases left unmatched: 9. The germline V gene encodes CDR1 LGHNA and CDR2 YNFKEQ. The CDR3 contains 16 residues. CDR3 nucleotides: TGTGCCAGCAGCCTCTTTACAGGGGCGGTCACCGGGGAGCTGTTTTTT. Translation: CASSLFTGAVTGELFF.

The gene calls are TRBV27 and TRBJ1-2; tentatively, D is TRBD1 (5 bases). V shed 3 bases and J shed 0 bases, with 14 bases lying between them. The germline CDR1 and CDR2 sequences are MNHEY and SMNVEV (reference sequence). This CDR3 spans 16 amino acids. CDR3 in DNA: TGTGCCAGCAGTTTTCACAGGACCGAATCTAACTATGGCTACACCTTC. It is translated as CASSFHRTESNYGYTF.

V usage is TRBV6-6 and J usage is TRBJ1-1; 7 bases are shared with TRBD1. Germline CDR1 is MNHNY and CDR2 is SVGAGI (reference sequence). Unmatched junction bases numbered 8, after V lost 4 bases and J lost 0 bases. The CDR3 sequence is 16 residues long. Here the CDR3 DNA reads TGTGCCAGCAGTTCACCCTTAGACAGGGTGAACACTGAAGCTTTCTTT. Its translation: CASSSPLDRVNTEAFF.

Turning to this clone: At one end, the junction sequence differs from germline, possibly due to a read error. The chain carries TRBV7-9 and TRBJ1-2; D possibly corresponds to TRBD1 (5 bases). Germline loops: CDR1 SEHNR, CDR2 FQNEAQ (reference sequence). CDR3 length: 11 residues. The CDR3: CSSSPAGGYTF. In DNA, the CDR3 is TGTTCCAGCAGCCCCGCAGGGGGCTACACCTTC. Using reference TRBV7-9 and TRBJ1-2 for the parts outside the CDR3, the full variable domain is DTGVSQNPRHKITKRGQNVTFRCDPISEHNRLYWYRQTLGQGPEFLTYFQNEAQLEKSRLLSDRFSAERPKGSFSTLEIQRTEQGDSAMYLCSSSPAGGYTFGSGTRLTVV.

The chain carries TRBV6-5 and TRBJ2-7; weak D call: TRBD2 (7 bases). V lost 6 bases and J lost 3, with 15 bases in between. Germline CDR1 and CDR2: MNHEY and SVGAGI. This CDR3 contains 14 residues. The CDR3 DNA follows: TGTGCCAGCAGCTCCGGGGGGACATACTACGAGCAGTACTTC. Its protein product is CASSSGGTYYEQYF.

The chain has TRBV6-5 and TRBJ1-1, with D perhaps TRBD1 (6 bases). In germline, CDR1 is MNHEY, CDR2 SVGAGI. The CDR3 contains 14 residues. The germline V and J ends were trimmed by 6 bases and 4 bases, with 15 bases remaining between them. CDR3 in DNA: TGTGCCAGCAGCCGAAACAGGGACGGCACTGAAGCTTTCTTT. Amino acid sequence: CASSRNRDGTEAFF.

This chain uses TRBV7-9 with TRBJ1-2; 9 nucleotides align to TRBD1. From germline, CDR1 is SEHNR and CDR2 FQNEAQ (reference sequence). J gave up 3 bases and V 3 bases, and 5 bases lay outside the gene matches. The CDR3 covers 15 residues. Here the CDR3 reads CASSFRDREDYGYTF. The DNA of the CDR3 is TGTGCCAGCAGCTTCCGGGACAGGGAGGACTATGGCTACACCTTC.

The CDR3: CASSGGQQETQYF. As DNA, the CDR3 is TGTGCCAGCAGCGGGGGACAGCAAGAGACCCAGTACTTC. The chain combines TRBV9 with TRBJ2-5; TRBD1 aligns across 7 bases. Unmatched junction bases numbered 1, after V lost 3 bases and J lost 2 bases. Germline V CDR1 and CDR2: SGDLS, YYNGEE. CDR3 length equals 13 residues.

This chain links TRBV6-6 with TRBJ1-2; 7 bases are a match to TRBD1. With 2 bases clipped from V and 7 bases from J, the junction kept 10 bases outside the gene matches. Germline CDR1 is MNHNY and CDR2 is SVGAGI (reference sequence). This CDR3 is 15 amino acids long. CDR3 bases: TGTGCCAGCAGTTACACCTTACCTGACAGGGCTGGCTACACCTTC. Protein sequence: CASSYTLPDRAGYTF.